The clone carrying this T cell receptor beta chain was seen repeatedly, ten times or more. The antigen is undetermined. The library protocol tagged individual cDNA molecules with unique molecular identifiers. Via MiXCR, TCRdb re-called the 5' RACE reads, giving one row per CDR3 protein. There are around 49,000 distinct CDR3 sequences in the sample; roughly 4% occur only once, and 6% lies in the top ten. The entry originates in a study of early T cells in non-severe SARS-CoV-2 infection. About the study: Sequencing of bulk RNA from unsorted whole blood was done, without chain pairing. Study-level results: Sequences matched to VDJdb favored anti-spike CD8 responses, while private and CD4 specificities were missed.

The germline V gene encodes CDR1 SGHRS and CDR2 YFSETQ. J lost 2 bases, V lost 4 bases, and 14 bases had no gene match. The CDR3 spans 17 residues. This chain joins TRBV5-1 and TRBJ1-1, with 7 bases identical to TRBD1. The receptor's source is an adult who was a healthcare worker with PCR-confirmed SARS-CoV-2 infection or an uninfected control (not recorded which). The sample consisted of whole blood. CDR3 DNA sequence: TGCGCCAGCAGCCTGGGGCAGGGGGGCCCTTTTAACACTGAAGCTTTCTTT. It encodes CASSLGQGGPFNTEAFF.